One sample yielded the 30 T cell receptor beta chains listed below, sequenced in a study of blood T cell repertoires in COVID-19 (TCRdb year 2020). Library preparation employed the immunoSEQ multiplex PCR assay. This is the immuneACCESS table as TCRdb keeps it, with only in-frame sequences that have V and J called. A part of the clones is gone; compared with another copy, unresolved V genes explain less than half, and the rest is unexplained. A total of roughly 340,000 clones appear in this sample, roughly nine tenths of them only once. Jointly, the top ten make up roughly 1% of the sample. The sequencing input was PBMCs or T cells enriched from blood (not recorded which). The receptors shown here come from a man between 18 and 29 years old who had recovered from COVID-19.

The genes are TRBV4-1 and TRBJ1-2, with TRBD1 identical over 7 bases. This CDR3 has 16 amino acids. J was trimmed by 2 bases and V by 2 bases; bases with no gene match: 8. Germline CDR1 MGHRA, CDR2 YSYEKL. Here the CDR3 reads CASSQLKGQKNYGYTF. Written as DNA, the CDR3 is TGCGCCAGCAGCCAACTTAAGGGACAGAAAAACTATGGCTACACCTTC.

J is TRBJ2-7 and V is TRBV19, with D perhaps matching TRBD1 (7 bases). Trimming stripped 5 bases from V and 7 bases from J, with 21 bases between. The CDR3 contains 15 residues. The germline gives CDR1 LNHDA, CDR2 SQIVND (reference sequence). The CDR3 loop reads CASSAAGIGQVEQYF. CDR3 bases: TGTGCCAGTAGTGCGGCGGGAATAGGACAGGTGGAGCAGTACTTC.

The chain couples TRBV5-1 to TRBJ2-3, with TRBD1 as a possible D gene (5 bases). Per germline, CDR1 SGHRS and CDR2 YFSETQ. CDR3 length equals 15 residues. Trimming removed 5 bases from V and 6 bases from J, with 19 bases in between. CDR3 sequence (DNA): TGCGCCAGCAGTCAAGACAGCCCCCGTTCGGATACGCAGTATTTT. Translated, it gives CASSQDSPRSDTQYF.

The rearrangement links TRBV5-4 to TRBJ2-6, with TRBD1 matching over 7 bases. Germline trimming cut 5 bases from V and 0 bases from J; bases unmatched to any gene: 5. The germline V gene encodes CDR1 SGHNT and CDR2 YYREEE (reference sequence). The CDR3 length is 16 residues. The CDR3 DNA follows: TGTGCCAGCAGTCGGGACAGCAACTCTGGGGCCAACGTCCTGACTTTC. It yields the protein CASSRDSNSGANVLTF.

This clone was seen more than once but under ten times. CDR3: CASSFRGTEAFF. CDR3 sequence (DNA): TGTGCCAGCAGTTTCAGAGGCACTGAAGCTTTCTTT. The rearrangement joins TRBV6-5 to TRBJ1-1; D unresolved. Germline-derived CDR1 and CDR2 are MNHEY and SVGAGI. The CDR3 spans 12 residues. V was pared by 4 bases and J by 4 bases, with 7 bases between.

The J gene is TRBJ2-1, the V gene TRBV2, with 8 positions matching TRBD2. The CDR3 has 15 residues. The germline V gene has CDR1 SNHLY and CDR2 FYNNEI. Trimming removed 2 bases from V and 8 bases from J; junction bases left unmatched: 8. The CDR3 DNA sequence: TGTGCCAGCAGTGAATTGGCGGGGGGTGCTGATGAGCAGTTCTTC. It is translated as CASSELAGGADEQFF. Based on the CDR3 plus reference TRBV2 and TRBJ2-1, the full variable domain is EPEVTQTPSHQVTQMGQEVILRCVPISNHLYFYWYRQILGQKVEFLVSFYNNEISEKSEIFDDQFSVERPDGSNFTLKIRSTKLEDSAMYFCASSELAGGADEQFFGPGTRLTVL.

This clone was counted only a few times. The chain links TRBV6-2 or TRBV6-3 to TRBJ1-5; 8 bases match TRBD1. Germline values: CDR1 MNHEY, CDR2 SVGEGT. The junction had 8 bases not matched to a gene; V was cut back by 6 bases and J by 4 bases. The CDR3 is 15 amino acids. The CDR3 DNA is TGTGCCAGCAGCCCTACAGGGGGTAGGAATCAGCCCCAGCATTTT. Translating gives CASSPTGGRNQPQHF.

The rearrangement uses TRBV10-3 and TRBJ2-2, with TRBD2 matching 8 bases. CDR3 length: 15 amino acids. V trimming: 8 bases; J trimming: 3 bases; junction bases outside the gene matches: 8. Germline V gene lookup returns CDR1 ENHRY and CDR2 SYGVKD. The CDR3 loop reads CAISGRGAHTGELFF. CDR3 nucleotide sequence: TGTGCCATCTCGGGGCGGGGGGCTCACACCGGGGAGCTGTTTTTT.

This chain joins TRBV10-3 and TRBJ2-3; D may be TRBD1 (5 bases). This CDR3 spans 14 amino acids. Germline values: CDR1 ENHRY, CDR2 SYGVKD. V lost 4 bases and J lost 0, with 8 bases in between. CDR3 nucleotide sequence: TGTGCCATCAGTGTAGGGGTTAGCACAGATACGCAGTATTTT. Protein sequence: CAISVGVSTDTQYF.

The genes are TRBV19 and TRBJ1-1; TRBD1 agrees at 8 bases. CDR3 length equals 16 residues. Per germline, CDR1 LNHDA and CDR2 SQIVND (reference sequence). The V segment lost 3 bases and the J segment 7 bases; nucleotides outside the gene matches: 13. The CDR3 here is CASSIGPGQGLFEAFF. The CDR3, as DNA: TGTGCCAGTAGTATCGGCCCCGGACAGGGATTGTTTGAAGCTTTCTTT. The variable domain in full, completed from reference TRBV19 and TRBJ1-1, reads DGGITQSPKYLFRKEGQNVTLSCEQNLNHDAMYWYRQDPGQGLRLIYYSQIVNDFQKGDIAEGYSVSREKKESFPLTVTSAQKNPTAFYLCASSIGPGQGLFEAFFGQGTRLTVV.

Written as DNA, the CDR3 is TGTGCCAGCAGCTATGCCCCTCTAGCGGGTGGGACCGGGGAGCTGTTTTTT. This codes for CASSYAPLAGGTGELFF. The V gene is TRBV7-2, the J gene TRBJ2-2; the match to TRBD2 covers 8 bases. The trim removed 4 bases at V and 5 bases at J, leaving 12 bases unmatched. Germline V lookup: CDR1 SGHTA, CDR2 FQGNSA. The CDR3 covers 17 residues.

This rearrangement joins TRBV10-2 to TRBJ2-2; TRBD1 is a possible D gene (6 bases). Germline values: CDR1 WSHSY, CDR2 SAAADI. This CDR3 contains 13 residues. With 4 bases removed from V and 8 bases from J, the gap between germline ends came to 11 bases. The CDR3 DNA reads TGCGCCAGCAGTGTACAGGGCGGAGGGGAGCTGTTTTTT. It specifies CASSVQGGGELFF.

This clone has only one observation. This chain joins TRBV7-3 and TRBJ2-1; weak D call: TRBD1 (7 bases). The length of the CDR3 is 15 residues. Between the trimmed V and J ends, which lost 6 bases and 0 bases, there was a span of 12 bases. The V gene's germline CDR1 is SGHTA and CDR2 FQGTGA. CDR3 amino acids: CASSGGGPSYNEQFF. As DNA, the CDR3 is TGTGCCAGCAGTGGAGGGGGCCCCTCCTACAATGAGCAGTTCTTC.

The chain combines TRBV12-3 or TRBV12-4 with TRBJ1-2; possibly TRBD1 for D (5 bases). The CDR3 covers 12 residues. With 6 bases removed from V and 8 bases from J, the gap between germline ends came to 13 bases. The CDR3 nucleotides are TGTGCCAGCAGATCTCCAGGGAAAGGCTACACCTTC. Translating it yields CASRSPGKGYTF.

There are a few counts of this clone. The chain combines TRBV30 with TRBJ2-3; TRBD1 might be the D (6 bases). The CDR3 consists of 14 residues. Germline CDR1 GTSNPN, CDR2 SVGIG (reference sequence). Trimming took off 2 bases at V and 2 bases at J, with 11 bases between the two ends. The CDR3: CAWSRGQSTDTQYF. CDR3 bases: TGTGCCTGGAGTAGGGGACAATCCACAGATACGCAGTATTTT.

This chain connects TRBV4-1 to TRBJ2-2; 7 bases align to TRBD1. The V segment lost 3 bases and the J segment 5 bases; nucleotides outside the gene matches: 12. Germline loops: CDR1 MGHRA, CDR2 YSYEKL. The CDR3 contains 17 residues. The CDR3 DNA follows: TGCGCCAGCAGCCATGACTCCGGGACAGTTATTACCGGGGAGCTGTTTTTT. Amino acids: CASSHDSGTVITGELFF.

For the CDR3, the DNA is TGTGCCAGCAGTCACGTGGACAGGGGATTCAATCAGCCCCAGCATTTT. It codes for CASSHVDRGFNQPQHF. This chain connects TRBV27 to TRBJ1-5, with 9 nucleotides matching TRBD1. Germline CDR1 MNHEY, CDR2 SMNVEV (reference sequence). The CDR3 loop spans 16 amino acids. V dropped 5 bases and J dropped 3; count of bases not matched to a gene: 8.

The chain has TRBV5-5 and TRBJ1-1, with D possibly matching TRBD1 (5 bases). Germline-derived CDR1 and CDR2 are SGHKS and YYEKEE (reference sequence). V lost 1 base to trimming and J lost 2 bases, with 12 bases between them. The CDR3 consists of 15 residues. CDR3 DNA sequence: TGTGCCAGCAGCTTGCAGGGAAGCTTAAACACTGAAGCTTTCTTT. Translation gives CASSLQGSLNTEAFF.

The chain is built from TRBV3-1 (or the pseudogene TRBV3-2) and TRBJ1-2; TRBD1 might be the D (6 bases). Germline loops: CDR1 LGHDT, CDR2 YNNKEL (reference sequence). The CDR3 extends over 15 amino acids. Trimming pared 0 bases from V and 8 bases from J, leaving 16 bases between. The CDR3 nucleotides read TGTGCCAGCAGCCAAGATCTCCAGACAGGCTACGGCTACACCTTC. Translation gives CASSQDLQTGYGYTF.

To note about this clone: A read error may account for a junction end that differs from germline. This chain connects TRBV10-3 to TRBJ1-3; weak D call: TRBD1 (6 bases). The CDR3 contains 15 residues. The germline CDR1 and CDR2 sequences are ENHRY and SYGVKD. This CDR3 reads CATSGDTLSGNTIYF. The CDR3 DNA is TGTGCCACCAGTGGGGACACGCTCTCTGGAAACACCATATATTTT.

The chain couples TRBV9 to TRBJ1-2, with 9 bases matching TRBD1. Trimming at V came to 4 bases and at J to 2 bases, leaving 6 bases not matched to a gene. CDR3 length: 15 residues. Germline values: CDR1 SGDLS, CDR2 YYNGEE. The CDR3 is CASSSRDRENYGYTF. In nucleotides, the CDR3 is TGTGCCAGCAGCTCGCGGGACAGGGAAAACTATGGCTACACCTTC.

V gene TRBV9 combines with J gene TRBJ1-2, with TRBD1 matching 8 bases. Germline lookup yields CDR1 SGDLS and CDR2 YYNGEE. J was trimmed by 4 bases and V by 0 bases; bases with no gene match: 17. This CDR3 comprises 19 residues. The DNA of the CDR3 is TGTGCCAGCAGCGTAGGCGGTTGGACAGGGAGGAAAGGGGGCTATGGCTACACCTTC. Residues: CASSVGGWTGRKGGYGYTF.

The rearrangement uses TRBV6-5 and TRBJ1-1, with a tentative D call TRBD1 (6 bases). With 2 bases removed from V and 1 base from J, the gap between germline ends came to 11 bases. The CDR3 has 15 residues. The germline V gene has CDR1 MNHEY and CDR2 SVGAGI. The chain's CDR3 is CASSYDGQQNTEAFF. As DNA, the CDR3 is TGTGCCAGCAGTTACGATGGACAGCAGAACACTGAAGCTTTCTTT.

This chain uses TRBV7-2 with TRBJ2-7; a weak D match, TRBD2 (6 bases). Trimming shortened V by 1 base and J by 5 bases, and 12 bases separated the two germline ends. There are 14 residues in the CDR3. Germline V gene data show CDR1 as SGHTA and CDR2 as FQGNSA. Here the CDR3 reads CASSLVAGGDEQYF. DNA for the CDR3: TGTGCCAGCAGCTTAGTTGCGGGCGGGGACGAGCAGTACTTC.

The chain employs TRBV2 and TRBJ2-2, with a tentative D call TRBD1 (6 bases). Germline CDR1 SNHLY, CDR2 FYNNEI. V gave up 6 bases and J gave up 4 bases, with 15 bases separating them. This CDR3 has 15 amino acids. CDR3 in DNA: TGTGCCAGCAGGTTAACAGGGTCGGCCACCGGGGAGCTGTTTTTT. Residues: CASRLTGSATGELFF.

The J gene is TRBJ2-1, the V gene TRBV3-1 (or the pseudogene TRBV3-2); D is ambiguous. Per the germline V gene, CDR1 is LGHDT and CDR2 is YNNKEL (reference sequence). The V end was cut by 3 bases, the J end by 11 bases, with 5 bases between. This CDR3 is 10 amino acids long. DNA for the CDR3: TGTGCCAGCAGCCAGGAGAAGCAGTTCTTC. Its protein product is CASSQEKQFF.

The chain employs TRBV7-9 and TRBJ1-2, with 9 bases lining up with TRBD1. The CDR3 spans 15 residues. Germline lookup yields CDR1 SEHNR and CDR2 FQNEAQ (reference sequence). J was trimmed by 7 bases and V by 2 bases; bases with no gene match: 8. The CDR3 is CASSLTNRGRSGYTF. The DNA of the CDR3 is TGTGCCAGCAGCTTAACGAACAGGGGGCGTTCTGGCTACACCTTC.

This chain joins TRBV27 and TRBJ2-5; 10 bases fit TRBD2. Germline V gives CDR1 MNHEY, CDR2 SMNVEV (reference sequence). The trim removed 0 bases at V and 1 base at J, leaving 8 bases unmatched. The CDR3 loop spans 18 amino acids. In nucleotides, the CDR3 is TGTGCCAGCAGTTTATCTACCCTTAGCGGGAGGCGCCAAGAGACCCAGTACTTC. It encodes CASSLSTLSGRRQETQYF.

The chain has TRBV11-3 and TRBJ2-1; D is perhaps TRBD2 (5 bases). Trimming removed 1 base at V and 7 bases at J, with 14 bases between. The V gene's germline CDR1 is SGHNT and CDR2 YENEEA. The CDR3 has 15 amino acids. The CDR3 spells CASSLGVASKNEQFF. The CDR3 nucleotides are TGTGCCAGCAGCTTAGGGGTAGCGTCAAAAAATGAGCAGTTCTTC.

V is TRBV7-9 and J is TRBJ1-3; no reliable D call. The V end lost 2 bases, the J end lost 0 bases, and 8 bases lay between the germline ends. Per germline, CDR1 SEHNR and CDR2 FQNEAQ (reference sequence). There are 15 residues in the CDR3. The chain's CDR3 is CASSLLLHSGNTIYF. CDR3 sequence (DNA): TGTGCCAGCAGCTTATTACTGCACTCTGGAAACACCATATATTTT.